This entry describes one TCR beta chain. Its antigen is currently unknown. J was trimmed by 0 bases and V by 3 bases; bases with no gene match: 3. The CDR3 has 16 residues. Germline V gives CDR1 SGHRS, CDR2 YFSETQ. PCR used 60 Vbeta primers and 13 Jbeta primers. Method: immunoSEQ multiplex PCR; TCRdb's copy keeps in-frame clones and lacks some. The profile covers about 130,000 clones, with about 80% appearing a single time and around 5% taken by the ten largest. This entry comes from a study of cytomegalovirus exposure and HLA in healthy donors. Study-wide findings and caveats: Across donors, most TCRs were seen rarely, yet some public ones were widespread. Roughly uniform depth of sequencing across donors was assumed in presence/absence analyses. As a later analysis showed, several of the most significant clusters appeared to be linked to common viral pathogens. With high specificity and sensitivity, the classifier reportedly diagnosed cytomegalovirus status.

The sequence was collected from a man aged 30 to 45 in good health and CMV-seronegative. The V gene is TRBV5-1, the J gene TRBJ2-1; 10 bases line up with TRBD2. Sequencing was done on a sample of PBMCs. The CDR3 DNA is TGCGCCAGCAGCTGGACTAGCGGAACCTCCTACAATGAGCAGTTCTTC. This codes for CASSWTSGTSYNEQFF.